This TCR beta chain was obtained from a study of OX40 agonist ivuxolimab in advanced cancers. Profiled with immunoSEQ multiplex PCR; TCRdb holds only in-frame clones, not every one. The sample holds about 50,000 clones, roughly three quarters seen once. The specimen was CD4+ or CD8+ T cells sorted from blood, collected in a trial of the OX40 agonist ivuxolimab. This TCR was recovered from an adult with an advanced solid tumor such as melanoma, head and neck, liver or kidney cancer.

The CDR3 nucleotides are TGTGCCAGCAGCCAAGACGACTACAGGGGCGCTTCCTACGAGCAGTACTTC. The encoded protein is CASSQDDYRGASYEQYF. This chain connects TRBV4-2 to TRBJ2-7, with 7 bases that match TRBD1. The CDR3 sequence is 17 residues long. Trimming took 0 bases from V and 1 from J; bases not matched to a gene: 9. Germline-derived CDR1 and CDR2 are LGHNA and YNFKEQ.